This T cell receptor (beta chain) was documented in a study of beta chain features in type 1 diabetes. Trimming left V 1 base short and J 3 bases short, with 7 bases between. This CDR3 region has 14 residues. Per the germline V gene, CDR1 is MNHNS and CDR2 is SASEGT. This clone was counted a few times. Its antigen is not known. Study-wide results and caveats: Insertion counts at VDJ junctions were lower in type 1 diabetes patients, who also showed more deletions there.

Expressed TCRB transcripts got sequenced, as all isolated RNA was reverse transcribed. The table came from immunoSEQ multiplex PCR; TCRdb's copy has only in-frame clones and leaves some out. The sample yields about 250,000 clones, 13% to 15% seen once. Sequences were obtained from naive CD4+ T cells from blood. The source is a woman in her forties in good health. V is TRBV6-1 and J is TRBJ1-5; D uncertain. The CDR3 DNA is TGTGCCAGCAGTGAAGTGTCAGTCAATCAGCCCCAGCATTTT. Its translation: CASSEVSVNQPQHF.